The clone carrying this TCR beta chain has a handful of counts. These data come from a study of T-cell memory formation after mild COVID-19. The V gene's germline CDR1 is MNHEY and CDR2 SVGAGI. The CDR3 runs to 14 residues. Trimming cost V 2 bases and J 10 bases, with 12 bases left between them. TCRdb redid the calling of the 5' RACE reads with MiXCR, one entry per CDR3 protein. The data show 550,000 to 700,000 distinct CDR3 sequences, 17% seen once. Sequenced: PBMCs or a T cell subset sorted from them (not recorded which). The rearrangement uses TRBV6-5 and TRBJ1-6; maybe TRBD1 (5 bases). The source is an adult woman who had mild COVID-19 (a few samples of this study predate the infection). Cell type and time point are not known. For the CDR3, the DNA is TGTGCCAGCAGTTACGCAGGGCCCGGCTCACCCCTCCACTTT. It yields the protein CASSYAGPGSPLHF.